The present T cell receptor beta chain was sequenced within a study of CD8+CD57+ T cells in acquired aplastic anemia. In the case of this clonotype: A read error may produce the germline difference seen at one junction end.

The template for TCR beta VDJ and CDR3 sequence profiling was genomic DNA. A single record per CDR3 protein comes from TCRdb applying MiXCR to the reads. The profile shows a few hundred thousand distinct CDR3 sequences, under 80% of them singletons. The CDR3 consists of 15 residues. Germline assignment: CDR1 SGHVT and CDR2 SQSDAQ. The chain is built from TRBV7-4 and TRBJ1-5, with D possibly matching TRBD1 (6 bases). Material for sequencing was sorted CD4+, CD8+, or CD8+CD57+ T cells (not recorded which) from PBMCs. This TCR was recovered from a human donor in good health, serving as a control. The CDR3 DNA reads as TGTGCCAGCAGCTTGGCCCCAGGGGAGGGTCAGCCCCCGCAGTTT. It codes for CASSLAPGEGQPPQF.